This entry lists 20 T cell receptor beta chains sequenced from one sample in a study of early T cells in non-severe SARS-CoV-2 infection. Each CDR3 protein gets one entry after TCRdb re-called the 5' RACE reads with MiXCR. The table lists about 52,000 distinct CDR3 sequences, under 7.5% of them singletons, with 3% to 4.5% in the top ten. Sequencing was carried out using whole blood. The source is an adult who was a healthcare worker with PCR-confirmed SARS-CoV-2 infection or an uninfected control (not recorded which).

At least ten counts were recorded for this clonotype. This sequence joins TRBV5-6 and TRBJ2-7; 7 positions match TRBD2. The length of the CDR3 is 16 residues. J lost 6 bases, V lost 3 bases, and 15 bases had no gene match. CDR1 SGHDT and CDR2 YYEEEE come from the germline V gene. The CDR3 DNA is TGTGCCAGCAGCTCCCCCCTGGGAGGGAAGTTTGGCGAGCAGTACTTC. It is translated as CASSSPLGGKFGEQYF.

The count of this clonotype is one. It may be a read error: a sequence one base away is much more abundant. The chain recombines TRBV20-1 with TRBJ2-3; D call uncertain. Between the trimmed V and J ends, which lost 3 bases and 0 bases, there was a span of 13 bases. Per the germline V gene, CDR1 is DFQATT and CDR2 is SNEGSKA (reference sequence). The length of the CDR3 is 15 residues. CDR3 amino acids: CSASNPARSTDTQYF. The CDR3, as DNA: TGCAGTGCTAGTAATCCGGCTAGGAGCACAGATACGCAGTATTTT.

There are a few counts of this clonotype. The J gene is TRBJ2-3, the V gene TRBV18, with D possibly TRBD2 on 6 matching bases. In germline, CDR1 is KGHSH, CDR2 LQKENI. V was pared by 6 bases and J by 5 bases, with 24 bases between. CDR3 length equals 17 residues. The CDR3 region is CASSSRASGPPGDTQYF. Here the CDR3 DNA reads TGTGCCAGCTCGTCGAGGGCCAGCGGGCCACCGGGAGATACGCAGTATTTT.

The rearrangement links TRBV7-2 to TRBJ2-5; D is ambiguous. The CDR3 runs to 13 residues. V was pared by 3 bases and J by 7 bases, with 12 bases between. Germline CDR1 is SGHTA and CDR2 is FQGNSA. In DNA form, the CDR3 reads TGTGCCAGCAGCTTTGGCCCGACCGTGACCCAGTACTTC. It is translated as CASSFGPTVTQYF. The full variable domain, with the rest looked up from reference TRBV7-2 and TRBJ2-5, is GAGVSQSPSNKVTEKGKDVELRCDPISGHTALYWYRQSLGQGLEFLIYFQGNSAPDKSGLPSDRFSAERTGGSVSTLTIQRTQQEDSAVYLCASSFGPTVTQYFGPGTRLLVL.

This clonotype was found many times. The gene calls are TRBV20-1 and TRBJ2-7; D perhaps matches TRBD1 (6 bases). Germline V lookup: CDR1 DFQATT, CDR2 SNEGSKA (reference sequence). This CDR3 contains 14 residues. V shed 6 bases and J shed 2 bases, with 17 bases lying between them. In DNA, the CDR3 is TGCAGTGCGCCCAACAGGGAACGGGCCTACGAGCAGTACTTC. Encoded protein: CSAPNRERAYEQYF.

This clonotype was counted a few times. The chain combines TRBV2 with TRBJ1-1; the D is unclear. Germline V CDR1 and CDR2: SNHLY, FYNNEI. The CDR3 covers 18 residues. With 4 bases removed from V and 0 bases from J, the gap between germline ends came to 21 bases. CDR3 sequence (DNA): TGTGCCAGCAGTGTATGGATCCGGGCAGGTGCCCTGAACACTGAAGCTTTCTTT. It yields the protein CASSVWIRAGALNTEAFF.

The genes are TRBV9 and TRBJ2-1, with 9 bases fitting TRBD1. CDR3 length: 15 amino acids. V lost 3 bases, J lost 0 bases, and 1 base stayed unmatched. CDR1 SGDLS and CDR2 YYNGEE come from the germline V gene. The CDR3 here is CASSEQGASYNEQFF. As DNA, the CDR3 is TGTGCCAGCAGCGAACAGGGGGCCTCCTACAATGAGCAGTTCTTC.

This clonotype appeared many times. The chain couples TRBV5-1 to TRBJ1-1; 7 bases align to TRBD1. Germline V gives CDR1 SGHRS, CDR2 YFSETQ. The CDR3 consists of 14 residues. V was clipped by 6 bases and J by 1 base; unmatched bases: 6. In DNA form, the CDR3 reads TGCGCCAGCAAAGAACAGGGGACGAACACTGAAGCTTTCTTT. Residues: CASKEQGTNTEAFF.

There are many counts of this clonotype. This rearrangement joins TRBV7-6 to TRBJ1-4; no reliable D call. Germline CDR1 SGHVS, CDR2 FNYEAQ. Trimming shortened V by 4 bases and J by 6 bases, and 9 bases separated the two germline ends. This CDR3 has 13 amino acids. The CDR3 protein is CASSYGVDEKLFF. CDR3 DNA: TGTGCCAGCAGCTACGGTGTGGATGAAAAACTGTTTTTT.

The gene calls are TRBV7-2 and TRBJ2-3; TRBD2 matches at 10 bases. This CDR3 is 17 amino acids long. The V segment lost 1 base and the J segment 5 bases; nucleotides outside the gene matches: 9. CDR1 SGHTA and CDR2 FQGNSA come from the germline V gene. This CDR3 is CASSLGSGGAGGDTQYF. The CDR3, as DNA: TGTGCCAGCAGCTTAGGCAGCGGGGGGGCAGGTGGAGATACGCAGTATTTT.

This clonotype has a count of ten or more. This rearrangement joins TRBV12-3 or TRBV12-4 to TRBJ1-5; the D is unclear. This CDR3 contains 14 residues. V shed 3 bases and J shed 2 bases, with 8 bases lying between them. This CDR3 is CASSFGTGNQPQHF. The DNA for the CDR3 is TGTGCCAGCAGTTTTGGTACAGGCAATCAGCCCCAGCATTTT.

This clonotype was seen ten or more times. The J gene is TRBJ1-1, the V gene TRBV5-5; D may be TRBD1 (5 bases). Germline CDR1 and CDR2: SGHKS and YYEKEE (reference sequence). Trimming removed 4 bases at V and 1 base at J, with 14 bases between. The CDR3 is 15 amino acids. In DNA, the CDR3 is TGTGCCAGCAGCGCCCAAGGACATACGAACACTGAAGCTTTCTTT. This gives the protein CASSAQGHTNTEAFF.

This clonotype has at least ten counts. This chain joins TRBV12-3 or TRBV12-4 and TRBJ2-7; D not certain. Trimming took off 3 bases at V and 5 bases at J, with 11 bases between the two ends. CDR3 length: 13 residues. This chain's CDR3 is CASSLKGHHEQYF. The CDR3 DNA reads as TGTGCCAGCAGTTTGAAAGGGCACCACGAGCAGTACTTC.

The chain is built from TRBV4-3 and TRBJ1-1, with no clear D. V lost 4 bases to trimming and J lost 0 bases, with 15 bases between them. The CDR3 has 16 amino acids. Germline CDR1 and CDR2: LGHNA and YSLEER. CDR3 region: CASSPTSREMNTEAFF. The CDR3 nucleotides read TGCGCCAGCAGCCCTACTTCGAGGGAAATGAACACTGAAGCTTTCTTT.

This clonotype was recorded a few times. The CDR3 bases are TGTGCCAGCCACATGGGGGGGGGAATCGACAATGAGCAGTTCTTC. It yields the protein CASHMGGGIDNEQFF. The chain combines TRBV2 with TRBJ2-1; 7 bases match TRBD2. Germline-derived CDR1 and CDR2 are SNHLY and FYNNEI. V was clipped by 8 bases and J by 5 bases; unmatched bases: 12. The CDR3 is 15 amino acids.

This clonotype has a count of ten or more. The CDR3 here is CASSSGREGTEAFF. CDR3 nucleotide sequence: TGTGCCAGCAGCTCTGGGAGGGAGGGCACTGAAGCTTTCTTT. The chain has TRBV7-6 and TRBJ1-1; D not resolved. This CDR3 has 14 amino acids. Germline CDR1 and CDR2: SGHVS and FNYEAQ. Trimming pared 4 bases from V and 4 bases from J, leaving 13 bases between.

This clonotype came up many times. The chain links TRBV6-5 to TRBJ1-5; D uncertain. Trimming shortened V by 1 base and J by 6 bases, and 10 bases separated the two germline ends. The CDR3 extends over 14 amino acids. Germline values: CDR1 MNHEY, CDR2 SVGAGI. DNA for the CDR3: TGTGCCAGCAGTTACTTTGTGGGCCGTCAGCCCCAGCATTTT. This translates into CASSYFVGRQPQHF.

The sample holds many counts of this clonotype. The V and J genes are TRBV18 and TRBJ1-2; TRBD1 matches at 9 bases. This CDR3 spans 14 amino acids. Germline values: CDR1 KGHSH, CDR2 LQKENI. V was pared by 2 bases and J by 7 bases, with 5 bases of the junction left unmatched. CDR3 protein: CASSPVGTGFGYTF. The CDR3 region has the DNA TGTGCCAGCTCACCAGTCGGGACAGGGTTTGGCTACACCTTC.

This clonotype has ten or more counts. The chain joins TRBV10-3 to TRBJ1-2; perhaps TRBD1 as D (5 bases). The CDR3 is 12 residues long. V lost 7 bases, J lost 7 bases, and 13 bases lay in between. CDR1 and CDR2 from the germline V gene are ENHRY and SYGVKD. CDR3 sequence: CAITSGDGGYTF. The CDR3 DNA reads as TGTGCCATCACGTCCGGGGACGGTGGCTACACCTTC.

This clonotype was counted ten times or more. This chain joins TRBV5-4 and TRBJ1-1; 8 nucleotides align to TRBD1. Germline V gives CDR1 SGHNT, CDR2 YYREEE (reference sequence). V was clipped by 1 base and J by 1 base; unmatched bases: 6. The CDR3 extends over 16 amino acids. DNA for the CDR3: TGTGCCAGCAGCTTGAGACAGGGGCAGGGGAACACTGAAGCTTTCTTT. Protein sequence: CASSLRQGQGNTEAFF.